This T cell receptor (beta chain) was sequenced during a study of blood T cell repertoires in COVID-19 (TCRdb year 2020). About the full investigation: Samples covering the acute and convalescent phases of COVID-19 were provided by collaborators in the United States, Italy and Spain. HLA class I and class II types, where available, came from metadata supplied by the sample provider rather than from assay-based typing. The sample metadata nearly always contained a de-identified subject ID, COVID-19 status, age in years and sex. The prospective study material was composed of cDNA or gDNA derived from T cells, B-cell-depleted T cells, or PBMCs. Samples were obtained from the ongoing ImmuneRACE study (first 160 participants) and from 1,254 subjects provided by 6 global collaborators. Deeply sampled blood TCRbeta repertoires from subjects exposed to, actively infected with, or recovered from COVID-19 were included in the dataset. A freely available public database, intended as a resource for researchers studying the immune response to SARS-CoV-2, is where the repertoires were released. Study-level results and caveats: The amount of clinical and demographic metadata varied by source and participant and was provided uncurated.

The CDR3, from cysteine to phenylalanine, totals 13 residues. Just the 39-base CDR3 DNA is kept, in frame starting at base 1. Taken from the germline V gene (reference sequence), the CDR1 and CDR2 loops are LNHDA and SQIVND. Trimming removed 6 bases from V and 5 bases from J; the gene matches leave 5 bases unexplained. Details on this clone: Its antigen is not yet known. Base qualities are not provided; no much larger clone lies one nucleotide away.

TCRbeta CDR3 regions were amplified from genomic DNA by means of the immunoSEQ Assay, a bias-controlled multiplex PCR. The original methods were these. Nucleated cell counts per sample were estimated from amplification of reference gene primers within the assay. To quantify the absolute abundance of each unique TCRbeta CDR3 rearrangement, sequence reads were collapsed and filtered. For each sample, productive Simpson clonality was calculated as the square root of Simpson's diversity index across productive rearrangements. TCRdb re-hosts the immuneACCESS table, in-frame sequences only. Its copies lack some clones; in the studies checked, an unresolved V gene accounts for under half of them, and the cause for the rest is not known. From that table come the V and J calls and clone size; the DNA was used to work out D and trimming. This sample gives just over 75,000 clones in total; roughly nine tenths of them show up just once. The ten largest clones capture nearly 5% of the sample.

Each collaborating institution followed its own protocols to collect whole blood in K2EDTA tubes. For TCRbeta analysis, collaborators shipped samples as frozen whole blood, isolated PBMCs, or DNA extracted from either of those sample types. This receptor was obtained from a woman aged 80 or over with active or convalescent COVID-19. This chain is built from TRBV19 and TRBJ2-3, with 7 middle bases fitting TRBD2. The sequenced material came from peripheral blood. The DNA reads TGTGCCAGTAGCCCTAGCGGTGGAGATACGCAGTATTTT. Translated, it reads CASSPSGGDTQYF.